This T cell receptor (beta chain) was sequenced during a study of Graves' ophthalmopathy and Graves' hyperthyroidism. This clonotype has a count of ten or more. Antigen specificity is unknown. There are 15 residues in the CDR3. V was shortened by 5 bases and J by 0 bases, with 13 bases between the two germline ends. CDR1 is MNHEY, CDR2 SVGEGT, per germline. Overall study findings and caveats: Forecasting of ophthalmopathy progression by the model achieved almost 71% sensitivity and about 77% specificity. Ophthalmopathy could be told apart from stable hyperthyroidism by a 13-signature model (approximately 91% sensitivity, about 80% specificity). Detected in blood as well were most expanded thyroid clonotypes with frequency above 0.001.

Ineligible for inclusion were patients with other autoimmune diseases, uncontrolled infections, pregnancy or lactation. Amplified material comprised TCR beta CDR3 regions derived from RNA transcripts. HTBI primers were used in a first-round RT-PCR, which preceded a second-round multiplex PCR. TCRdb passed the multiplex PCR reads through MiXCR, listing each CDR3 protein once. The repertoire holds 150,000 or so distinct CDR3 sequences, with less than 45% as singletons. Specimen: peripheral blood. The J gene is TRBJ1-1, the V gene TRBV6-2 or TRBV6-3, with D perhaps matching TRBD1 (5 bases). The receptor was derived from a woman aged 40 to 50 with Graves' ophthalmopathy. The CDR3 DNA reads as TGTGCCAGCAGTAACGGACACCCCATGAACACTGAAGCTTTCTTT. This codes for CASSNGHPMNTEAFF.